The 12 T cell receptor beta chains presented below share a single source sample, sequenced in a study of blood T cell repertoires in COVID-19. Assay: immunoSEQ multiplex PCR; the TCRdb copy retains only in-frame clones and omits some. The sample shows about 360,000 clones, roughly 86% of them seen only once. The sequencing sample was made of PBMCs or T cells enriched from blood (not recorded which). These receptors originate from a man between 35 and 55 years old in a cohort exposed to, infected with or recovered from COVID-19 (not recorded which).

The chain is built from TRBV6-5 and TRBJ1-1, with D tentatively TRBD1 (5 bases). The CDR3 is 14 amino acids. Germline CDR1 MNHEY, CDR2 SVGAGI. V was trimmed by 6 bases and J by 1 base, leaving 12 bases between them. The CDR3 region has the DNA TGTGCCAGCAGCAGACAGCCCACGAACACTGAAGCTTTCTTT. Protein product: CASSRQPTNTEAFF.

The V gene is TRBV18, the J gene TRBJ2-2; 8 bases line up with TRBD2. This CDR3 contains 15 residues. The V gene end was trimmed by 1 base and the J gene end by 9 bases; junction bases not matched to a gene: 7. Germline assignment: CDR1 KGHSH and CDR2 LQKENI. CDR3 region: CASSPLQAGVRELFF. The DNA for the CDR3 is TGTGCCAGCTCACCACTACAAGCGGGAGTCCGGGAGCTGTTTTTT.

The chain combines TRBV5-1 with TRBJ2-1; 11 bases are shared with TRBD2. The CDR3 spans 17 residues. Germline lookup yields CDR1 SGHRS and CDR2 YFSETQ. Germline trimming cut 5 bases from V and 9 bases from J; bases unmatched to any gene: 16. The CDR3 coding sequence is TGCGCCAGCAGTCCACCCGGGACTAGCGGCCAATCGGGTGAGCAGTTCTTC. The encoded protein is CASSPPGTSGQSGEQFF.

The CDR3 DNA follows: TGTGCCAGCAGCTTGTATGTGTCCGAGCAGTACTTC. It encodes CASSLYVSEQYF. The rearrangement uses TRBV5-6 and TRBJ2-7; no clear D gene. The V end was cut by 1 base, the J end by 6 bases, with 8 bases between. CDR3 length: 12 amino acids. Germline assignment: CDR1 SGHDT and CDR2 YYEEEE.

Here the CDR3 DNA reads TGTGCTAGTGGTCCCGGACAGGGGGAAGCTTCACCCCTCCACTTT. Residues: CASGPGQGEASPLHF. V usage is TRBV12-5 and J usage is TRBJ1-6; 10 bases match TRBD1. This CDR3 spans 15 amino acids. Germline loops: CDR1 LGHNT, CDR2 FRNRAP. V shed 5 bases and J 9 bases; nucleotides not matched to a gene: 7.

On this clone: Other nucleotide sequences in the sample specify the same CDR3. The chain employs TRBV6-5 and TRBJ2-7; 8 nucleotides line up with TRBD2. CDR1 and CDR2 from the germline V gene are MNHEY and SVGAGI. V trimming: 0 bases; J trimming: 0 bases; junction bases outside the gene matches: 1. The CDR3 runs 15 residues. CDR3 DNA sequence: TGTGCCAGCAGTTACTCGGGGACTAGCTCCTACGAGCAGTACTTC. Protein product: CASSYSGTSSYEQYF.

This rearrangement joins TRBV3-1 (or the pseudogene TRBV3-2) to TRBJ2-5; TRBD2 aligns across 9 bases. This CDR3 comprises 13 residues. Germline CDR1 reads LGHDT; CDR2 reads YNNKEL (reference sequence). Unmatched junction bases numbered 6, after V lost 0 bases and J lost 13 bases. The CDR3 is CASSQDDGTSRYF. The CDR3 DNA sequence: TGTGCCAGCAGCCAAGATGACGGGACTAGCCGGTACTTC.

The chain has TRBV7-2 and TRBJ2-1; maybe TRBD2 (5 bases). V dropped 5 bases and J dropped 7 bases, with 18 bases sitting between them. CDR1 is SGHTA and CDR2 is FQGNSA in the germline V gene. CDR3 length: 15 amino acids. The CDR3 loop is CASSGGGFVMNEQFF. CDR3 nucleotides: TGTGCCAGCAGCGGCGGCGGGTTCGTGATGAATGAGCAGTTCTTC.

This chain uses TRBV18 with TRBJ2-1, with 7 bases aligning to TRBD2. CDR3 length equals 15 residues. Unmatched junction bases numbered 14, after V lost 5 bases and J lost 10 bases. The germline CDR1 and CDR2 sequences are KGHSH and LQKENI. CDR3 sequence reads: CASSASSGGASEQFF. The CDR3 DNA reads as TGTGCCAGCTCAGCCTCTAGCGGTGGGGCCTCAGAGCAGTTCTTC.

J is TRBJ1-2 and V is TRBV30; 9 positions match TRBD1. Germline CDR1 reads GTSNPN; CDR2 reads SVGIG (reference sequence). The CDR3 loop spans 11 amino acids. J gave up 8 bases and V 5 bases, and 3 bases lay outside the gene matches. CDR3 DNA: TGTGCCTGGGGGACAGGGAGCGGCTACACCTTC. This encodes CAWGTGSGYTF.

The chain links TRBV2 to TRBJ1-2; D gene unclear. This CDR3 has 16 residues. Trimming removed 8 bases from V and 7 bases from J, with 26 bases in between. Germline V gene lookup returns CDR1 SNHLY and CDR2 FYNNEI. CDR3 amino acids: CASDLRVGLHLGGYTF. CDR3 DNA: TGTGCCAGCGATTTGAGGGTTGGTCTTCATCTGGGTGGCTACACCTTC.

J is TRBJ2-5 and V is TRBV18, with 9 nucleotides matching TRBD1. The J segment lost 3 bases and the V segment lost 5 bases, leaving 7 bases of the junction unmatched. The CDR3 covers 15 residues. Germline CDR1 KGHSH, CDR2 LQKENI. The CDR3: CASSVNRGREETQYF. For the CDR3, the DNA is TGTGCCAGCTCAGTAAACAGGGGGCGAGAAGAGACCCAGTACTTC.